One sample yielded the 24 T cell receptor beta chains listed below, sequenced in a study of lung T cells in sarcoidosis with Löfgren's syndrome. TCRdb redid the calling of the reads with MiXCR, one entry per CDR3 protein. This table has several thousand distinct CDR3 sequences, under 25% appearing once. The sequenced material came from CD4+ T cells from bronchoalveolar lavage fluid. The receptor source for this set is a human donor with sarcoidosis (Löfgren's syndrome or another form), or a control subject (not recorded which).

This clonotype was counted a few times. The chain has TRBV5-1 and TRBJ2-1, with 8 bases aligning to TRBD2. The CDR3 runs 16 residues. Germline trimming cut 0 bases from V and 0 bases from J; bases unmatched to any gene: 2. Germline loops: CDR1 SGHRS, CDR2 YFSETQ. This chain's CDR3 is CASSLASGFSYNEQFF. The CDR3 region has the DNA TGCGCCAGCAGCTTGGCTAGCGGGTTCTCCTACAATGAGCAGTTCTTC.

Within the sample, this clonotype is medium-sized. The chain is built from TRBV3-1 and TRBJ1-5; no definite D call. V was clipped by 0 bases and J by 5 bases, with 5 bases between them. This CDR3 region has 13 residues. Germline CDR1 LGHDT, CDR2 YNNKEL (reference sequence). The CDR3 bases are TGTGCCAGCAGCCAAGACACCTATCAGCCCCAGCATTTT. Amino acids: CASSQDTYQPQHF.

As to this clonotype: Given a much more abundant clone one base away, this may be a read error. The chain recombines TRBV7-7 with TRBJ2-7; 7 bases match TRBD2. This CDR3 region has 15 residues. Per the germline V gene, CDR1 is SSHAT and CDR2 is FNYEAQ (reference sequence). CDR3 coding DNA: TGTGCCGGCAGCTTAAGAGCGGGGCTCTCCTACGAGCAGTACTTC. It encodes CAGSLRAGLSYEQYF.

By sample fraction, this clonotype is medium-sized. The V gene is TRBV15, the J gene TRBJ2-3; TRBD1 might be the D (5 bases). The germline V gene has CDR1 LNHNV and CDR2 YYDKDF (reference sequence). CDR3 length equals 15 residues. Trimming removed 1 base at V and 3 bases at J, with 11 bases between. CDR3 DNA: TGTGCCACCAGCAGAGGGACATATGATACAGATACGCAGTATTTT. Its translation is CATSRGTYDTDTQYF. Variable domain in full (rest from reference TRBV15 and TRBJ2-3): DAMVIQNPRYQVTQFGKPVTLSCSQTLNHNVMYWYQQKSSQAPKLLFHYYDKDFNNEADTPDNFQSRRPNTSFCFLDIRSPGLGDTAMYLCATSRGTYDTDTQYFGPGTRLTVL.

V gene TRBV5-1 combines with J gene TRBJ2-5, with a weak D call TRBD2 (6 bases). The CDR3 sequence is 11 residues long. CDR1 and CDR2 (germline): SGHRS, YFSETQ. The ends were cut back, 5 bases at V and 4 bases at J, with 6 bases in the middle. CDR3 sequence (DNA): TGCGCCAGCAGGGGAGGAGAGACCCAGTACTTC. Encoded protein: CASRGGETQYF.

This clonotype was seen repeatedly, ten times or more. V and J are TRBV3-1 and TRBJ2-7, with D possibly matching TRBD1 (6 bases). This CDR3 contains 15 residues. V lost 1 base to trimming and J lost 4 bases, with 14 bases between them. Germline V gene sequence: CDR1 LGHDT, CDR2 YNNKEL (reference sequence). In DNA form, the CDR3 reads TGTGCCAGCAGCCAAGTCTACAGGGCCCGTTACGAGCAGTACTTC. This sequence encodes CASSQVYRARYEQYF.

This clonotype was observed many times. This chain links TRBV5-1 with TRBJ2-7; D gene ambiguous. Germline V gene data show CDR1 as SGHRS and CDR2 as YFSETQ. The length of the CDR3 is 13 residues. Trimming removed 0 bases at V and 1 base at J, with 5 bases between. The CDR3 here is CASSLAPSYEQYF. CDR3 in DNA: TGCGCCAGCAGCTTGGCTCCTTCCTACGAGCAGTACTTC. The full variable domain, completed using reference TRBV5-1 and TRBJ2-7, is KAGVTQTPRYLIKTRGQQVTLSCSPISGHRSVSWYQQTPGQGLQFLFEYFSETQRNKGNFPGRFSGRQFSNSRSEMNVSTLELGDSALYLCASSLAPSYEQYFGPGTRLTVT.

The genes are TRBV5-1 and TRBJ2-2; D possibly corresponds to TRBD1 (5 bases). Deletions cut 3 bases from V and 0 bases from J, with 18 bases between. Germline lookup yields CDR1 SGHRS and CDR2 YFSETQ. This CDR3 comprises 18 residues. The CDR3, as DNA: TGCGCCAGCAGCTCCAATACCTACAGGTCGGCGAACACCGGGGAGCTGTTTTTT. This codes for CASSSNTYRSANTGELFF.

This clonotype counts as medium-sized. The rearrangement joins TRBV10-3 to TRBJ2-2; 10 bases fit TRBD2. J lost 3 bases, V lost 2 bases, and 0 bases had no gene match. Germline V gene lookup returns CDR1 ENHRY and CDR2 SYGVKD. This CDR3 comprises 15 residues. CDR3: CAISEGTSDTGELFF. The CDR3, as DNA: TGTGCCATCAGTGAGGGGACTAGCGACACCGGGGAGCTGTTTTTT.

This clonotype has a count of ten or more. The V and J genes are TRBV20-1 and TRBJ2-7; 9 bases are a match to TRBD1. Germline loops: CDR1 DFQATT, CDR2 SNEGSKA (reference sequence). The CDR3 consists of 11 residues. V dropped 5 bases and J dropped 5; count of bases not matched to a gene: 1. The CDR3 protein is CSAWDRDEQYF. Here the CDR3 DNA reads TGCAGTGCTTGGGACAGGGACGAGCAGTACTTC.

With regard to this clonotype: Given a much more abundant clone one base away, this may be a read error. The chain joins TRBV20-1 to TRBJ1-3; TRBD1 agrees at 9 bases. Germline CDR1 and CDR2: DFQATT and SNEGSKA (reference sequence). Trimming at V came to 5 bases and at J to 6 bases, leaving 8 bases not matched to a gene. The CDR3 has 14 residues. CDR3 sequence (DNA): TGCAGTGCTGCCCCGGGACAGGGCGTAAACACCATATATTTT. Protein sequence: CSAAPGQGVNTIYF.

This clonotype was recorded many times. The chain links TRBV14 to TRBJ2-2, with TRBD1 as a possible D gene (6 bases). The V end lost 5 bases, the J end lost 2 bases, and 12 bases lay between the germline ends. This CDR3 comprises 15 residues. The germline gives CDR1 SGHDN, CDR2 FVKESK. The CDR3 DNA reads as TGTGCCAGCAGCTACGGGACACCAAACACCGGGGAGCTGTTTTTT. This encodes CASSYGTPNTGELFF.

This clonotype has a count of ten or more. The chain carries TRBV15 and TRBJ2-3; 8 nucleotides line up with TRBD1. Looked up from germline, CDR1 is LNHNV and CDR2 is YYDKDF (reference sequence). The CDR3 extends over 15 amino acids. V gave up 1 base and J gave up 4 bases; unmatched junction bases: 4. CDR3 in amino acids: CATSRVGQGSDTQYF. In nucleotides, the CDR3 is TGTGCCACCAGCAGAGTTGGACAGGGATCAGATACGCAGTATTTT.

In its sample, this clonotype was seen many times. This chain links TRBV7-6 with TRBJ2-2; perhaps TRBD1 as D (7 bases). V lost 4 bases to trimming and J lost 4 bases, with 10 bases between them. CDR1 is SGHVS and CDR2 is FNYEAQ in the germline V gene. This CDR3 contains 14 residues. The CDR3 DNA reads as TGTGCCAGCAGCTGGCAGGGGGGCACCGGGGAGCTGTTTTTT. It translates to CASSWQGGTGELFF.

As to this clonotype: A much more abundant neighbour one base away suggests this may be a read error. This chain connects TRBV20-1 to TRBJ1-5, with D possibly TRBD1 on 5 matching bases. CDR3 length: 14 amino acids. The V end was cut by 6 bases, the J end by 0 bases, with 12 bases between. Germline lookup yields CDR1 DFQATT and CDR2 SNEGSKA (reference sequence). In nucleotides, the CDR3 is TGCAGTGCGGTTGGGGCAGTTAGCAATCAGCCCCAGCATTTT. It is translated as CSAVGAVSNQPQHF.

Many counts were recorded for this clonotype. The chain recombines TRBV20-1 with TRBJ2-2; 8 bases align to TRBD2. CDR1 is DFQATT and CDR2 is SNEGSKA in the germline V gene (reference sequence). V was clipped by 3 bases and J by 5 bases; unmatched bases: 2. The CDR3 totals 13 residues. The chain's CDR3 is CSARGTRTGELFF. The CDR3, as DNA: TGCAGTGCTAGGGGGACTAGGACCGGGGAGCTGTTTTTT.

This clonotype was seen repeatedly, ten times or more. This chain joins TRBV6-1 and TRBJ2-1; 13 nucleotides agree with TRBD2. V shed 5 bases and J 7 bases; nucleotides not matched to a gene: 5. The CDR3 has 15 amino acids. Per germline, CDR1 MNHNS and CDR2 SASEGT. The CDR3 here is CASSSLAGGPNEQFF. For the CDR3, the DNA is TGTGCCAGCAGTTCACTAGCGGGGGGGCCGAATGAGCAGTTCTTC.

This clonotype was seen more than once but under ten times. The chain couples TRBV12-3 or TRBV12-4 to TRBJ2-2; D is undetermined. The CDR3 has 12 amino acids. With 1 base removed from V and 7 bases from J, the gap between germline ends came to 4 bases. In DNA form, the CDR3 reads TGTGCCAGCAGTTTAGAGGTCGGGGAGCTGTTTTTT. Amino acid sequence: CASSLEVGELFF.

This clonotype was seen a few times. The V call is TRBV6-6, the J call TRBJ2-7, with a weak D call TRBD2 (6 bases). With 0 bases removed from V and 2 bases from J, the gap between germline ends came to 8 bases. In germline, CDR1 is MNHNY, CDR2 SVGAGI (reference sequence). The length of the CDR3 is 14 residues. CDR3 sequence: CASSYSGGTYEQYF. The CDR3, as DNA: TGTGCCAGCAGTTACTCTGGCGGGACCTACGAGCAGTACTTC.

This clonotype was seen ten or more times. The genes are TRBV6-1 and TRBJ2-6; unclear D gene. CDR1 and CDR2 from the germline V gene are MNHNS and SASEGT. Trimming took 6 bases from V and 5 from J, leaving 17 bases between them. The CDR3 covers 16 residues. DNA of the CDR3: TGTGCCAGCAGCCGGAAGTCAGCCTCCTGGGCCAACGTCCTGACTTTC. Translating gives CASSRKSASWANVLTF.

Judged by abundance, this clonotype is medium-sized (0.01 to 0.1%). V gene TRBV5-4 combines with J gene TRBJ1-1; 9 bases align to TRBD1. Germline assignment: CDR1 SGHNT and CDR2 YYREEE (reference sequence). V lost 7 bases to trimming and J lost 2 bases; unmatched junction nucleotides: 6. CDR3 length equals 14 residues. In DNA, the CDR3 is TGTGCCAGCTCACCGGGACAGGGTAACACTGAAGCTTTCTTT. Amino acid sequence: CASSPGQGNTEAFF.

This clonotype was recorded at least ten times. The DNA for the CDR3 is TGTGCCAGCAGCCCTCCAGGGTGGGGGAACACTGAAGCTTTCTTT. Encoded protein: CASSPPGWGNTEAFF. The gene calls are TRBV6-1 and TRBJ1-1; perhaps TRBD1 as D (5 bases). CDR1 and CDR2 from the germline V gene are MNHNS and SASEGT. Trimming took 6 bases from V and 1 from J, leaving 15 bases between them. The CDR3 spans 15 residues.

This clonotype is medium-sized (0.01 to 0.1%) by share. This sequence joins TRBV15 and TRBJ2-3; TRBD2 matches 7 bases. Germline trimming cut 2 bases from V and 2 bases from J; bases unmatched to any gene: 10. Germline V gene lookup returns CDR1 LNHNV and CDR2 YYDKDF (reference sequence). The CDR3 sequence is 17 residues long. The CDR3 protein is CATSRKRAGTTTDTQYF. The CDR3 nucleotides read TGTGCCACCAGCAGAAAGAGGGCCGGGACTACCACAGATACGCAGTATTTT.

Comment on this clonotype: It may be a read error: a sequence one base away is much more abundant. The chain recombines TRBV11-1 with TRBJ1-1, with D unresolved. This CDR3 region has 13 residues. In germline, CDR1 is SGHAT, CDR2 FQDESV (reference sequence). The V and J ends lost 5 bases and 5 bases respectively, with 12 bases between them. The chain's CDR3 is CASSLLWETEAFF. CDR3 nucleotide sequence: TGTGCCAGCAGCCTCCTTTGGGAAACTGAAGCTTTCTTT.